One sample yielded the 32 T cell receptor beta chains listed below, sequenced in a study of human T cells and chemical hapten exposure. As to time point: patch test 1, 2 weeks after DPC sensitization. Treatment described: therapeutic diphenylcyclopropenone sensitization with weekly scalp DPC. TCRdb recomputed calls from the RACE reads with MiXCR, one row per CDR3 protein. The sample shows 340,000 or so distinct CDR3 sequences, approximately 6.3% of them seen only once. The material sequenced was whole blood, taken in connection with sensitization to the hapten diphenylcyclopropenone (DPC). The receptors were sampled from a woman between 18 and 29 years old with alopecia areata. Some clones in this sample may be carry-over from other donors' samples.

This clonotype was recorded a few times. The rearrangement joins TRBV3-1 to TRBJ1-1; no reliable D call. Looked up from germline, CDR1 is LGHDT and CDR2 is YNNKEL (reference sequence). There are 13 residues in the CDR3. Trimming removed 3 bases from V and 1 base from J, with 6 bases in between. CDR3 amino acids: CASSQNRNTEAFF. The CDR3 nucleotides read TGTGCCAGCAGCCAGAATAGGAACACTGAAGCTTTCTTT.

This chain uses TRBV7-9 with TRBJ1-2, with D possibly TRBD1 on 5 matching bases. Germline CDR1 and CDR2: SEHNR and FQNEAQ (reference sequence). With 3 bases removed from V and 5 bases from J, the gap between germline ends came to 7 bases. The CDR3 has 12 amino acids. The CDR3 region is CASSFAGYGYTF. The CDR3 DNA sequence: TGTGCCAGCAGCTTTGCAGGGTATGGCTACACCTTC. Using reference TRBV7-9 and TRBJ1-2 for the parts outside the CDR3, the full variable domain is DTGVSQNPRHKITKRGQNVTFRCDPISEHNRLYWYRQTLGQGPEFLTYFQNEAQLEKSRLLSDRFSAERPKGSFSTLEIQRTEQGDSAMYLCASSFAGYGYTFGSGTRLTVV.

This clonotype appeared a few times. V and J are TRBV6-5 and TRBJ1-1; TRBD1 agrees at 10 bases. This CDR3 has 17 amino acids. Germline lookup yields CDR1 MNHEY and CDR2 SVGAGI. V trimming: 6 bases; J trimming: 4 bases; junction bases outside the gene matches: 14. DNA of the CDR3: TGTGCCAGCAGCCGGACCACGACAGGGGGCGCCGGCACTGAAGCTTTCTTT. Amino acid sequence: CASSRTTTGGAGTEAFF.

The J gene is TRBJ1-2, the V gene TRBV9; possibly TRBD1 for D (5 bases). The V end was cut by 4 bases, the J end by 8 bases, with 15 bases between. From germline, CDR1 is SGDLS and CDR2 YYNGEE. The CDR3 has 13 amino acids. CDR3 amino acids: CASSPLTGGGYTF. The CDR3, as DNA: TGTGCCAGCAGCCCCCTAACCGGGGGGGGCTACACCTTC.

This clonotype has only a few counts. The rearrangement uses TRBV10-3 and TRBJ1-2; D gene unclear. The CDR3 runs to 12 residues. V lost 7 bases to trimming and J lost 0 bases, with 6 bases between them. From germline, CDR1 is ENHRY and CDR2 SYGVKD. CDR3 protein: CAITGANYGYTF. The CDR3 DNA reads TGTGCCATCACCGGTGCTAACTATGGCTACACCTTC.

This clonotype has only a few counts. V usage is TRBV5-1 and J usage is TRBJ1-2; TRBD1 agrees at 7 bases. The CDR3 runs 14 residues. CDR1 is SGHRS, CDR2 YFSETQ, per germline. The V and J ends lost 2 bases and 4 bases, in that order; junction bases with no gene match: 5. The CDR3 here is CASSFSGTVYGYTF. In DNA form, the CDR3 reads TGCGCCAGCAGCTTCTCAGGGACAGTCTATGGCTACACCTTC. The whole variable domain, filled in from reference TRBV5-1 and TRBJ1-2, reads KAGVTQTPRYLIKTRGQQVTLSCSPISGHRSVSWYQQTPGQGLQFLFEYFSETQRNKGNFPGRFSGRQFSNSRSEMNVSTLELGDSALYLCASSFSGTVYGYTFGSGTRLTVV.

This clonotype was found a few times. This sequence joins TRBV29-1 and TRBJ2-5; no definite D call. This CDR3 has 14 amino acids. Looked up from germline, CDR1 is SQVTM and CDR2 is ANQGSEA. Trimming cost V 0 bases and J 2 bases, with 10 bases left between them. The CDR3 region is CSVEDRAYQETQYF. CDR3 sequence (DNA): TGCAGCGTTGAAGATCGAGCATATCAAGAGACCCAGTACTTC.

J is TRBJ2-1 and V is TRBV5-1; D perhaps matches TRBD2 (6 bases). CDR1 and CDR2 from the germline V gene are SGHRS and YFSETQ. V gave up 1 base and J gave up 10 bases, with 18 bases separating them. There are 15 residues in the CDR3. The CDR3 loop is CASSLSEPGGDEQFF. The CDR3 nucleotides read TGCGCCAGCAGCTTGAGTGAGCCCGGCGGGGACGAGCAGTTCTTC.

This clonotype has at least ten counts. V is TRBV20-1 and J is TRBJ1-1, with 8 bases aligning to TRBD1. V shed 7 bases, J shed 1 base, and the junction held 5 bases outside the gene matches. Per germline, CDR1 DFQATT and CDR2 SNEGSKA (reference sequence). This CDR3 is built from 13 residues. The CDR3 sequence: CSVLTGENTEAFF. CDR3 nucleotide sequence: TGCAGTGTTCTGACAGGGGAGAACACTGAAGCTTTCTTT.

Many counts were recorded for this clonotype. This rearrangement joins TRBV10-3 to TRBJ2-3; D possibly corresponds to TRBD2 (6 bases). Germline V lookup: CDR1 ENHRY, CDR2 SYGVKD. This CDR3 is built from 12 residues. The germline V and J ends were trimmed by 8 bases and 6 bases, with 12 bases remaining between them. The CDR3 DNA is TGTGCCATCGGTTCCGCGGGGGATACGCAGTATTTT. It codes for CAIGSAGDTQYF.

Only a few counts were recorded for this clonotype. The V call is TRBV27, the J call TRBJ2-5; 7 nucleotides agree with TRBD2. This CDR3 spans 16 amino acids. The V and J ends lost 6 bases and 5 bases, in that order; junction bases with no gene match: 15. In germline, CDR1 is MNHEY, CDR2 SMNVEV (reference sequence). CDR3 DNA sequence: TGTGCCAGCAGCCCGACGGGGGGTTTCGGCTTGGAGACCCAGTACTTC. It translates to CASSPTGGFGLETQYF.

The CDR3 spells CASSSRDYNSYNEQFF. Here the CDR3 DNA reads TGTGCCAGCAGTTCTCGGGACTACAACTCCTACAATGAGCAGTTCTTC. The chain couples TRBV12-3 or TRBV12-4 to TRBJ2-1; 7 bases line up with TRBD2. V shed 4 bases and J 0 bases; nucleotides not matched to a gene: 6. CDR3 size: 16 residues.

A few counts support this clonotype. The chain recombines TRBV6-5 with TRBJ1-1; D ambiguous. The length of the CDR3 is 12 residues. Trimming took 7 bases from V and 9 from J, leaving 15 bases between them. Germline CDR1 and CDR2: MNHEY and SVGAGI. The CDR3 protein is CASIGSGGKAFF. The CDR3 region has the DNA TGTGCCAGCATCGGTTCTGGCGGAAAAGCTTTCTTT.

This clonotype has just a few counts. The chain couples TRBV7-9 to TRBJ1-5; D gene unclear. Germline V gives CDR1 SEHNR, CDR2 FQNEAQ (reference sequence). Trimming removed 3 bases from V and 4 bases from J, with 10 bases in between. The CDR3 has 14 residues. The CDR3, as DNA: TGTGCCAGCAGCTTGGCAGGACCGAATCAGCCCCAGCATTTT. Its protein product is CASSLAGPNQPQHF.

Only a few counts were recorded for this clonotype. J is TRBJ2-7 and V is TRBV4-1, with D possibly being TRBD1 (5 bases). The CDR3 extends over 13 amino acids. In germline, CDR1 is MGHRA, CDR2 YSYEKL. V was clipped by 4 bases and J by 3 bases, with 10 bases between them. The CDR3 bases are TGCGCCAGCAGCCGACCTGACAGCTACGAGCAGTACTTC. Protein: CASSRPDSYEQYF.

This clonotype has more than one count but fewer than ten. The chain is built from TRBV5-1 and TRBJ2-5; 8 bases are a match to TRBD1. The CDR3 length is 16 residues. V shed 0 bases and J 1 base; nucleotides not matched to a gene: 5. CDR1 and CDR2 (germline): SGHRS, YFSETQ. The CDR3 coding sequence is TGCGCCAGCAGCTTGGAAGGACAGGGAGGCCAAGAGACCCAGTACTTC. This gives the protein CASSLEGQGGQETQYF.

The table lists this clonotype with a few counts. The chain joins TRBV4-3 to TRBJ2-3, with TRBD1 matching 9 bases. The junction had 8 bases not matched to a gene; V was cut back by 0 bases and J by 1 base. The CDR3 sequence is 18 residues long. Germline V CDR1 and CDR2: LGHNA, YSLEER. The CDR3 DNA is TGCGCCAGCAGCCAAGATTTCGGGGACAGGGTAGGCACAGATACGCAGTATTTT. It is translated as CASSQDFGDRVGTDTQYF.

This clonotype came up a few times. This chain links TRBV25-1 with TRBJ1-2; 7 positions agree with TRBD1. The germline V gene has CDR1 MGHDK and CDR2 SYGVNS. The CDR3 sequence is 13 residues long. The junction had 4 bases not matched to a gene; V was cut back by 5 bases and J by 4 bases. The CDR3 sequence is CASSNRDSYGYTF. DNA of the CDR3: TGTGCCAGCAGTAACCGGGACAGCTATGGCTACACCTTC.

V and J are TRBV2 and TRBJ1-5, with TRBD1 matching 9 bases. This CDR3 has 18 amino acids. The germline V gene has CDR1 SNHLY and CDR2 FYNNEI. V lost 3 bases and J lost 1; bases outside the gene matches: 10. CDR3 loop: CASSDQLQGAWSNQPQHF. CDR3 DNA: TGTGCCAGCAGTGACCAGCTACAGGGGGCATGGAGCAATCAGCCCCAGCATTTT. Filled out from reference TRBV2 and TRBJ1-5, the complete variable domain reads EPEVTQTPSHQVTQMGQEVILRCVPISNHLYFYWYRQILGQKVEFLVSFYNNEISEKSEIFDDQFSVERPDGSNFTLKIRSTKLEDSAMYFCASSDQLQGAWSNQPQHFGDGTRLSIL.

This clonotype occurred many times. The CDR3 loop reads CASSFDGEQFF. The CDR3 coding sequence is TGCGCCAGCAGTTTCGACGGTGAGCAGTTCTTC. V usage is TRBV5-1 and J usage is TRBJ2-1; D is unclear. The CDR3 is 11 amino acids. Trimming shortened V by 5 bases and J by 9 bases, and 9 bases separated the two germline ends. The germline CDR1 and CDR2 sequences are SGHRS and YFSETQ. Full variable domain (missing parts from reference TRBV5-1 and TRBJ2-1): KAGVTQTPRYLIKTRGQQVTLSCSPISGHRSVSWYQQTPGQGLQFLFEYFSETQRNKGNFPGRFSGRQFSNSRSEMNVSTLELGDSALYLCASSFDGEQFFGPGTRLTVL.

The chain combines TRBV6-2 or TRBV6-3 with TRBJ2-2, with 8 bases lining up with TRBD2. The ends lost 5 bases at V and 6 bases at J; junction bases unmatched: 11. Germline CDR1 MNHEY, CDR2 SVGEGT. CDR3 length: 16 residues. The CDR3 loop is CASSGELTSVPGELFF. The CDR3 DNA sequence: TGTGCCAGCAGTGGGGAGCTGACTAGCGTCCCCGGGGAGCTGTTTTTT.

This clonotype has ten or more counts. The J gene is TRBJ2-3, the V gene TRBV5-4; D not certain. The V and J ends lost 0 bases and 2 bases respectively, with 4 bases between them. CDR1 and CDR2 from the germline V gene are SGHNT and YYREEE (reference sequence). The CDR3 totals 13 residues. CDR3 amino acids: CASSLDDTDTQYF. CDR3 in DNA: TGTGCCAGCAGCTTGGACGACACAGATACGCAGTATTTT.

In its sample, this clonotype was seen many times. V gene TRBV10-3 combines with J gene TRBJ2-1; the D gene is possibly TRBD1 (5 bases). V was shortened by 4 bases and J by 6 bases, with 13 bases between the two germline ends. The CDR3 runs 14 residues. The germline CDR1 and CDR2 sequences are ENHRY and SYGVKD. The CDR3 is CAISGLKQGNEQFF. The CDR3 DNA is TGTGCCATCAGTGGGTTAAAGCAGGGCAATGAGCAGTTCTTC.

This clonotype came up a few times. One base away lies a much larger clone, so this may be a sequencing read error. V is TRBV6-2 or TRBV6-3 and J is TRBJ2-7; either TRBD1 or TRBD2 may supply D (5 bases each). The last part of the DNA fits TRBJ2-1 better; the J call may be wrong. Per germline, CDR1 MNHEY and CDR2 SVGEGT. This CDR3 contains 16 residues. This CDR3 reads CASRAPPGRASYEQFF. As DNA, the CDR3 is TGTGCCAGCAGAGCCCCCCCGGGACGGGCCTCCTACGAGCAGTTCTTC.

This clonotype was recorded a few times. The chain links TRBV12-3 or TRBV12-4 to TRBJ1-2; D perhaps matches TRBD1 (5 bases). This CDR3 is 14 amino acids long. Trimming took off 5 bases at V and 4 bases at J, with 14 bases between the two ends. DNA for the CDR3: TGTGCCAGCAGTCCCCCCGGGACTGGCTATGGCTACACCTTC. It encodes CASSPPGTGYGYTF.

The V and J genes are TRBV6-2 or TRBV6-3 and TRBJ2-1; 8 bases are a match to TRBD2. V was pared by 11 bases and J by 9 bases, with 15 bases of the junction left unmatched. Germline-derived CDR1 and CDR2 are MNHEY and SVGEGT. CDR3 length equals 14 residues. DNA for the CDR3: TGTGCCGGTTCCCCGGGGGGGCCTACGTCTGAGCAGTTCTTC. Amino acids: CAGSPGGPTSEQFF.

On this clonotype: A much larger clone sits a single nucleotide away, making a read error possible. V and J are TRBV7-2 and TRBJ2-1; 9 bases agree with TRBD1. This CDR3 contains 16 residues. Germline V CDR1 and CDR2: SGHTA, FQGNSA. CDR3 amino acids: CASSSTPGTGYDEQLF. The DNA of the CDR3 is TGTGCCAGCAGCTCTACCCCCGGGACAGGGTACGATGAGCAGTTATTC. The full variable domain, completed using reference TRBV7-2 and TRBJ2-1, is GAGVSQSPSNKVTEKGKDVELRCDPISGHTALYWYRQSLGQGLEFLIYFQGNSAPDKSGLPSDRFSAERTGGSVSTLTIQRTQQEDSAVYLCASSSTPGTGYDEQLFGPGTRLTVL.

The chain is built from TRBV2 and TRBJ1-1; D perhaps matches TRBD1 (6 bases). This CDR3 region has 15 residues. Trimming took off 4 bases at V and 1 base at J, with 13 bases between the two ends. Germline-derived CDR1 and CDR2 are SNHLY and FYNNEI. The CDR3 coding sequence is TGTGCCAGCAGTGTTGAGGACAGTTCGAACACTGAAGCTTTCTTT. As protein: CASSVEDSSNTEAFF.

In this sample, this clonotype turned up a few times. V usage is TRBV11-2 and J usage is TRBJ2-7; a possible D gene is TRBD1 (6 bases). The germline V gene encodes CDR1 SGHAT and CDR2 FQNNGV. Trimming left V 0 bases short and J 4 bases short, with 13 bases between. CDR3 length equals 15 residues. DNA for the CDR3: TGTGCCAGCAGCTTAGACCCCCAACAGGGTTACGAGCAGTACTTC. It translates to CASSLDPQQGYEQYF.

The table lists this clonotype with many counts. V is TRBV19 and J is TRBJ2-1; TRBD1 agrees at 8 bases. The CDR3 is 16 amino acids. CDR1 and CDR2 (germline): LNHDA, SQIVND (reference sequence). The junction had 13 bases not matched to a gene; V was cut back by 4 bases and J by 8 bases. CDR3: CASSRQQGVSVDEQFF. The CDR3 coding sequence is TGTGCCAGTAGTAGACAACAGGGGGTATCGGTCGATGAGCAGTTCTTC.

This clonotype was observed a handful of times. The chain uses TRBV27 and TRBJ2-7, with a tentative D call TRBD1 (5 bases). The germline V gene encodes CDR1 MNHEY and CDR2 SMNVEV (reference sequence). V lost 5 bases, J lost 4 bases, and 21 bases lay in between. The CDR3 totals 16 residues. CDR3 residues: CASSPISPRVGYEQYF. CDR3 sequence (DNA): TGTGCCAGCAGTCCAATATCCCCCAGGGTAGGGTACGAGCAGTACTTC.

This clonotype has just a few counts. This chain links TRBV9 with TRBJ2-1; a weak D match, TRBD1 (7 bases). V dropped 0 bases and J dropped 3 bases, with 13 bases sitting between them. This CDR3 comprises 16 residues. Germline values: CDR1 SGDLS, CDR2 YYNGEE. CDR3 sequence (DNA): TGTGCCAGCAGCGTAGCTGGAGGGGGCCGCTACAATGAGCAGTTCTTC. Translated: CASSVAGGGRYNEQFF.